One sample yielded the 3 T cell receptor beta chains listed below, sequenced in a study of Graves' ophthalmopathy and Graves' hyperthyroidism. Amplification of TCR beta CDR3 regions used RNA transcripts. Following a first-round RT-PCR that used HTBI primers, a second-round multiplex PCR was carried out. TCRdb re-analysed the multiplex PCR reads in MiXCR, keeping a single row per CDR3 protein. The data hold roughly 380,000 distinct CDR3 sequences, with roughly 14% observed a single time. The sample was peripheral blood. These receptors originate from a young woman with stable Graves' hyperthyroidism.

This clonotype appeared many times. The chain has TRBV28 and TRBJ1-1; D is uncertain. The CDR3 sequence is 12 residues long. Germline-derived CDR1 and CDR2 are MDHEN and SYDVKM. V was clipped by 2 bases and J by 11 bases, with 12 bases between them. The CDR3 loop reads CASSLIGVTAFF. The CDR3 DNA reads TGTGCCAGCAGTTTAATTGGGGTTACGGCTTTCTTT.

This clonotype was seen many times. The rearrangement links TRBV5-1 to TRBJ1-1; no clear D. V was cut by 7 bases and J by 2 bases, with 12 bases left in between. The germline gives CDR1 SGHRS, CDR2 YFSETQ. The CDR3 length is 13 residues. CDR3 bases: TGCGCCAGCCGCTCGGAGGGTAACACTGAAGCTTTCTTT. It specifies CASRSEGNTEAFF.

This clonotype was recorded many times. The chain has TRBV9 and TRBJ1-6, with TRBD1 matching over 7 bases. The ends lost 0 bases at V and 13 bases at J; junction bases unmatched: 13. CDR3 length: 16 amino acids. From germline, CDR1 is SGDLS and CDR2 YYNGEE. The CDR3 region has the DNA TGTGCCAGCAGCGTAGAAGGTCAGGGGGGTAGTTCCCCCCTCCACTTT. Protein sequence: CASSVEGQGGSSPLHF.